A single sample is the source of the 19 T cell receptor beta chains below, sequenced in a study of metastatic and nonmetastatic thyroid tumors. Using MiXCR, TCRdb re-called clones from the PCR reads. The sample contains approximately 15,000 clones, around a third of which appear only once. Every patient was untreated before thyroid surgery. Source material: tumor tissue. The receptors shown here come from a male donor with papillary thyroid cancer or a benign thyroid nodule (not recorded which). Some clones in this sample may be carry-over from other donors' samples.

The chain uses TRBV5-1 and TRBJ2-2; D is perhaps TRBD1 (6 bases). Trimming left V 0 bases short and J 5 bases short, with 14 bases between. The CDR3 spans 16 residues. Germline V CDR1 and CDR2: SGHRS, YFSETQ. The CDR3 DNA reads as TGCGCCAGCAGCTTGGGAACAGGGATTGGGACCGGGGAGCTGTTTTTT. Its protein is CASSLGTGIGTGELFF.

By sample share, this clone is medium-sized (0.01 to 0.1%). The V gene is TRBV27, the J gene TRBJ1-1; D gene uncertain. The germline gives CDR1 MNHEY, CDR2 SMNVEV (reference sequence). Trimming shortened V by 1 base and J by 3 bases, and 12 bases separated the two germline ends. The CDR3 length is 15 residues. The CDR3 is CASSLLAPGYTEAFF. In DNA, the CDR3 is TGTGCCAGCAGTTTATTGGCCCCCGGGTACACTGAAGCTTTCTTT.

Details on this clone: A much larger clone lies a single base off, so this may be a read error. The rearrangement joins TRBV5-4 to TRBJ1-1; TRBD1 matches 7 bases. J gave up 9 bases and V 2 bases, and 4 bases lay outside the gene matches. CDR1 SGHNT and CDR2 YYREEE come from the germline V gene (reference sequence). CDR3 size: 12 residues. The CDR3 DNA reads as TGTGCCAGCAGCTTAGGACAGGCGAAAGCTTTCTTT. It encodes CASSLGQAKAFF.

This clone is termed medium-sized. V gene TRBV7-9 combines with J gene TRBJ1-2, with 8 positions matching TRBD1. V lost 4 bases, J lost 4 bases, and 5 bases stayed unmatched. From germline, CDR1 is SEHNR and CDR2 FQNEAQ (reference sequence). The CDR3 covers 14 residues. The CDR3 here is CASSWGQASYGYTF. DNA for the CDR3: TGTGCCAGCAGCTGGGGACAGGCGAGCTATGGCTACACCTTC.

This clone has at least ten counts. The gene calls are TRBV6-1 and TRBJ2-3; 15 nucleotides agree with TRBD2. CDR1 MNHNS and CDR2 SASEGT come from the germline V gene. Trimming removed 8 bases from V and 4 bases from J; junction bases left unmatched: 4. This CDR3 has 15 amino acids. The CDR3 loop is CASGWTSGGADTQYF. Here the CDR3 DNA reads TGTGCCAGCGGTTGGACTAGCGGGGGGGCAGATACGCAGTATTTT.

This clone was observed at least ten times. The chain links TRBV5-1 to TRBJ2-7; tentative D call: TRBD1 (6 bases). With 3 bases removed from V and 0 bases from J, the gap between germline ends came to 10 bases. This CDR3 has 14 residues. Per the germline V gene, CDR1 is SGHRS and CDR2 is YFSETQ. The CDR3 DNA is TGCGCCAGCAGCTGGGGGACATTCTCCTACGAGCAGTACTTC. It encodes CASSWGTFSYEQYF.

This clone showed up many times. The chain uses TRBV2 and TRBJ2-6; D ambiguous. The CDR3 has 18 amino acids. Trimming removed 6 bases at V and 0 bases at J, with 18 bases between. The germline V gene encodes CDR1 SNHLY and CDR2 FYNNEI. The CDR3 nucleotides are TGTGCCAGCAGAGGCGTCAGTCCTCGATACTCTGGGGCCAACGTCCTGACTTTC. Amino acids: CASRGVSPRYSGANVLTF.

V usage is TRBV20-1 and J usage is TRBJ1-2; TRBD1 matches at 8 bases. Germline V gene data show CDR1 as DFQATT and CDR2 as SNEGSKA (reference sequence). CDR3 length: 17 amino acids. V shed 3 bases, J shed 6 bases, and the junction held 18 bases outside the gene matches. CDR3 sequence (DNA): TGCAGTGCTAGTGTAAGGACAGGGACAGAAGGTGTCGATGGCTACACCTTC. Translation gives CSASVRTGTEGVDGYTF.

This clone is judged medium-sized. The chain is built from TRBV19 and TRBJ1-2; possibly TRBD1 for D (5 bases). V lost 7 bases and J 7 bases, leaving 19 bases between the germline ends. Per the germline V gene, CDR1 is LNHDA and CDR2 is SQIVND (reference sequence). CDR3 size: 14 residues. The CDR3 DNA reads TGTGCCAGTACCGCGACTTCCGGCCAGGGTGGCTACACCTTC. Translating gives CASTATSGQGGYTF.

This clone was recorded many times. The CDR3 DNA sequence: TGTGCCAGCAGCGTAGCGGGAGGGCCTTCCTACAATGAGCAGTTCTTC. Amino acids: CASSVAGGPSYNEQFF. The chain joins TRBV9 to TRBJ2-1; 8 bases are shared with TRBD2. V lost 0 bases, J lost 1 base, and 3 bases stayed unmatched. Per germline, CDR1 SGDLS and CDR2 YYNGEE. CDR3 size: 16 residues.

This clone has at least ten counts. CDR3 coding DNA: TGCAGTGCTAGAGATAAGGGGTACTCCAACGTCCTGACTTTC. Its protein is CSARDKGYSNVLTF. V is TRBV20-1 and J is TRBJ2-6; D perhaps matches TRBD1 (5 bases). The CDR3 consists of 14 residues. The germline V gene encodes CDR1 DFQATT and CDR2 SNEGSKA (reference sequence). V gave up 0 bases and J gave up 8 bases, with 11 bases separating them.

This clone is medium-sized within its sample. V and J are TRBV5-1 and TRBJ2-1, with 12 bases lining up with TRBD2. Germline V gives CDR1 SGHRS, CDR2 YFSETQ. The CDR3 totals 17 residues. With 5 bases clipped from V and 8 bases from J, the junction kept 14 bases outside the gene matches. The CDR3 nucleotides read TGCGCCAGCAGTTATTATCCGGGACTAGCGGGCGTCCATGAGCAGTTCTTC. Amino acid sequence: CASSYYPGLAGVHEQFF.

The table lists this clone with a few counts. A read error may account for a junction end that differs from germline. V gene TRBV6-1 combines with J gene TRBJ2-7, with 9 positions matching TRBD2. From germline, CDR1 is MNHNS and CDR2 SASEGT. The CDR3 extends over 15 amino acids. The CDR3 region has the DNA TGTGCCAGCAGTGAAGCTAGCGGGAGTAACTACGAGCAATACTTC. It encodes CASSEASGSNYEQYF.

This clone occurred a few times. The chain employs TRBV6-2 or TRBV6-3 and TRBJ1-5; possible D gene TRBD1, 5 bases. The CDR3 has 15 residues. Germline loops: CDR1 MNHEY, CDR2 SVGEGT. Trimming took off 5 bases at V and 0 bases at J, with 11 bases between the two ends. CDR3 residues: CASSLGEVSNQPQHF. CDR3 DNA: TGTGCCAGCAGTCTGGGGGAGGTTAGCAATCAGCCCCAGCATTTT.

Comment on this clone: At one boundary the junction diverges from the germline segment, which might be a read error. The CDR3 bases are TGTTCCAGCAGTGAAAGTGACAGGGTCGGTCAGCCCCAGCATTTT. Translated: CSSSESDRVGQPQHF. The V and J genes are TRBV2 and TRBJ1-5, with 7 positions matching TRBD1. The CDR3 is made up of 15 amino acids. From germline, CDR1 is SNHLY and CDR2 FYNNEI.

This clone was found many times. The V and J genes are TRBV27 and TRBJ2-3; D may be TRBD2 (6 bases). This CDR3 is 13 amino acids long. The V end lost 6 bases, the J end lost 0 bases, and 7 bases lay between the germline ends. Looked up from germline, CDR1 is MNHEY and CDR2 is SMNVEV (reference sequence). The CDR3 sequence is CASSGTSTDTQYF. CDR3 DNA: TGTGCCAGCAGCGGGACTAGCACAGATACGCAGTATTTT.

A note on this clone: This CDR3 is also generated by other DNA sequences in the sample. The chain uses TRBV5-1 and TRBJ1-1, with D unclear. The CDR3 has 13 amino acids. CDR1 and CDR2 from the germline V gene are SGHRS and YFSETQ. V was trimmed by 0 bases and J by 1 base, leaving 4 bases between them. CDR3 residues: CASSLGGNTEAFF. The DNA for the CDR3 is TGCGCCAGCAGCTTGGGCGGGAACACTGAAGCTTTCTTT. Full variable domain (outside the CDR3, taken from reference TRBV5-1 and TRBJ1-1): KAGVTQTPRYLIKTRGQQVTLSCSPISGHRSVSWYQQTPGQGLQFLFEYFSETQRNKGNFPGRFSGRQFSNSRSEMNVSTLELGDSALYLCASSLGGNTEAFFGQGTRLTVV.

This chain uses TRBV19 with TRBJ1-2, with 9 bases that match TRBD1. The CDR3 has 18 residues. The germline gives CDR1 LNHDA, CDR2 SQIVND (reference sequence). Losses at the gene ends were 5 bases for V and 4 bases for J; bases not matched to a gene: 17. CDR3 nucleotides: TGTGCCAGTAGTGGGGGACAGGGCCTTCCGACGTCCTCCTATGGCTACACCTTC. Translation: CASSGGQGLPTSSYGYTF.

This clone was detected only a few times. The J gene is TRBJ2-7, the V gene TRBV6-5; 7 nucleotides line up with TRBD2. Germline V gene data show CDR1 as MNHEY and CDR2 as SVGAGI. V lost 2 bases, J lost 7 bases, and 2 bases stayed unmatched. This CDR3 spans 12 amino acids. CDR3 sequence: CASSYGLGEQYF. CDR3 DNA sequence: TGTGCCAGCAGTTACGGACTAGGTGAGCAGTACTTC.